The clone carrying this T cell receptor (beta chain) occurred a few times. The antigen is not known. Sequenced material consisted of expressed TCRB transcripts (all of the isolated RNA was reverse transcribed). The data were produced by immunoSEQ multiplex PCR, yet TCRdb's version contains in-frame clones alone and is incomplete. The sample includes 130,000 or so clones, 17% of them seen just once. The data derive from a study of beta chain features in type 1 diabetes. In germline, CDR1 is SGHTA, CDR2 FQGNSA. The CDR3 sequence is 14 residues long. V lost 1 base and J lost 6, with 9 bases in between. Study-wide findings and caveats: A greater similarity of naive, central memory and Treg TCRB repertoires was seen among patients than among healthy donors. Type 1 diabetes patients showed a moderate but significant shortening of TCRB CDR3s in all four CD4+ subsets.

This TCR was sampled from a man between 18 and 35 years old with type 1 diabetes. The sample comprised central memory CD4+ T cells from blood. The chain employs TRBV7-2 and TRBJ2-2; TRBD1 is a possible D gene (5 bases). CDR3 bases: TGTGCCAGCAGCTTAGAGGGCAGGGCCGGGGAGCTGTTTTTT. It encodes CASSLEGRAGELFF.